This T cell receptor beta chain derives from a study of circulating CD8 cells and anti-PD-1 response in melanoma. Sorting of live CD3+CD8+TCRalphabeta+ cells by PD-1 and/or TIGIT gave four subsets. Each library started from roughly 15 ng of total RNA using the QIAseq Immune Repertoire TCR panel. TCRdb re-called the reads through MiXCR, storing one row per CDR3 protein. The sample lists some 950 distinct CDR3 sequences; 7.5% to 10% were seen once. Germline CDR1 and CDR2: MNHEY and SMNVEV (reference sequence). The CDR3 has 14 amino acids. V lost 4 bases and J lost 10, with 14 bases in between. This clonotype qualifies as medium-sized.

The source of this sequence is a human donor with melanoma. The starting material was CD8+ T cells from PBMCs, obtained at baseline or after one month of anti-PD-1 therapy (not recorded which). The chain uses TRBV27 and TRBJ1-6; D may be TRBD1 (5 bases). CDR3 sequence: CASSWSGGESPLHF. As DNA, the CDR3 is TGTGCCAGCAGTTGGAGCGGGGGGGAGTCACCCCTCCACTTT.